Listed here are 30 T cell receptor beta chains from one sample, sequenced in a study of T cell responses to AZD1222 COVID-19 vaccine. This table comes from immunoSEQ multiplex PCR, and its TCRdb copy is limited to in-frame clones, with some not included. The data contain about 150,000 clones, about 91% of them singletons. This specimen consisted of peripheral blood, obtained on day 0 of MenACWY control vaccination. These receptors originate from an adult in good health.

This clone showed up just a few times. The V and J genes are TRBV3-1 (or the pseudogene TRBV3-2) and TRBJ1-4; D uncertain. The CDR3 has 14 amino acids. Germline V gene lookup returns CDR1 LGHDT and CDR2 YNNKEL (reference sequence). Trimming pared 1 base from V and 8 bases from J, leaving 11 bases between. For the CDR3, the DNA is TGTGCCAGCAGCCAAGTTCGAGGTAGGGAAAAACTGTTTTTT. This gives the protein CASSQVRGREKLFF.

This chain joins TRBV12-5 and TRBJ2-7, with D possibly TRBD2 on 7 matching bases. CDR3 length: 14 amino acids. The V gene's germline CDR1 is LGHNT and CDR2 FRNRAP. Deletions cut 7 bases from V and 3 bases from J, with 16 bases between. CDR3 nucleotide sequence: TGTGCTAGTGCCTTGGGGGGGGGACACTACGAGCAGTACTTC. Protein product: CASALGGGHYEQYF.

This chain links TRBV5-8 with TRBJ1-2; weak D call: TRBD1 (5 bases). V was trimmed by 6 bases and J by 2 bases, leaving 17 bases between them. From germline, CDR1 is SGHTS and CDR2 YDEGEE. The CDR3 is made up of 15 amino acids. The CDR3 reads CASTPWGRENYGYTF. CDR3 in DNA: TGTGCCAGCACCCCTTGGGGCCGGGAGAACTATGGCTACACCTTC. The full variable domain, completed using reference TRBV5-8 and TRBJ1-2, is EAGVTQSPTHLIKTRGQQATLRCSPISGHTSVYWYQQALGLGLQFLLWYDEGEERNRGNFPPRFSGRQFPNYSSELNVNALELEDSALYLCASTPWGRENYGYTFGSGTRLTVV.

The chain couples TRBV13 to TRBJ2-5; the D gene is possibly TRBD1 (8 bases). This CDR3 has 14 residues. V was pared by 1 base and J by 4 bases, with 10 bases between. CDR1 is PRHDT and CDR2 is FYEKMQ in the germline V gene (reference sequence). CDR3 in DNA: TGTGCCAGCAGCTTAGACAGGGGGGGAGAGACCCAGTACTTC. This sequence encodes CASSLDRGGETQYF.

The chain combines TRBV7-2 with TRBJ1-2, with TRBD1 identical over 7 bases. The germline gives CDR1 SGHTA, CDR2 FQGNSA. The V gene end was trimmed by 0 bases and the J gene end by 5 bases; junction bases not matched to a gene: 3. The CDR3 is 14 residues long. The CDR3 DNA is TGTGCCAGCAGCTTAGCGACAGGGTGGTATGGCTACACCTTC. Amino acid sequence: CASSLATGWYGYTF.

The chain joins TRBV5-6 to TRBJ1-1; TRBD1 agrees at 8 bases. Looked up from germline, CDR1 is SGHDT and CDR2 is YYEEEE. J lost 5 bases, V lost 1 base, and 7 bases had no gene match. The CDR3 length is 15 residues. The CDR3 bases are TGTGCCAGCAGCTTGCCTCGGACAGGGCGGACTGAAGCTTTCTTT. It encodes CASSLPRTGRTEAFF.

The J gene is TRBJ1-5, the V gene TRBV12-3 or TRBV12-4; D is ambiguous. This CDR3 is 12 amino acids long. V was clipped by 5 bases and J by 3 bases, with 5 bases between them. This CDR3 reads CASSPDNQPQHF. The CDR3 region has the DNA TGTGCCAGCAGTCCCGACAATCAGCCCCAGCATTTT.

The chain couples TRBV20-1 to TRBJ1-6; 8 nucleotides line up with TRBD1. This CDR3 spans 10 amino acids. V lost 4 bases and J lost 15; bases outside the gene matches: 2. Germline values: CDR1 DFQATT, CDR2 SNEGSKA (reference sequence). Written as DNA, the CDR3 is TGCAGTGCTACCGGACAGGGCCTCCACTTT. It is translated as CSATGQGLHF.

This chain connects TRBV5-1 to TRBJ1-1; the D is unclear. V was shortened by 0 bases and J by 6 bases, with 9 bases between the two germline ends. The CDR3 spans 13 residues. Per the germline V gene, CDR1 is SGHRS and CDR2 is YFSETQ. The CDR3 protein is CASSLEGPPEAFF. The CDR3 DNA reads as TGCGCCAGCAGCTTGGAGGGTCCCCCTGAAGCTTTCTTT.

The chain has TRBV11-2 and TRBJ1-1; tentatively, D is TRBD1 (5 bases). Germline assignment: CDR1 SGHAT and CDR2 FQNNGV. The CDR3 runs 14 residues. Trimming took 5 bases from V and 2 from J, leaving 12 bases between them. DNA of the CDR3: TGTGCCAGCAGCCTAGGTTGGGGCAACACTGAAGCTTTCTTT. Translating it yields CASSLGWGNTEAFF. Variable domain in full (rest from reference TRBV11-2 and TRBJ1-1): EAGVAQSPRYKIIEKRQSVAFWCNPISGHATLYWYQQILGQGPKLLIQFQNNGVVDDSQLPKDRFSAERLKGVDSTLKIQPAKLEDSAVYLCASSLGWGNTEAFFGQGTRLTVV.

This sequence joins TRBV24-1 and TRBJ1-2, with TRBD1 matching over 7 bases. The CDR3 length is 15 residues. The germline CDR1 and CDR2 sequences are KGHDR and SFDVKD. V lost 4 bases and J lost 8; bases outside the gene matches: 12. The CDR3 nucleotides are TGTGCCACCAGTGACGCCGGGGACAGTTGGTACGGCTACACCTTC. This codes for CATSDAGDSWYGYTF.

The chain combines TRBV6-5 with TRBJ1-1, with 9 bases aligning to TRBD1. Germline loops: CDR1 MNHEY, CDR2 SVGAGI. The ends lost 4 bases at V and 11 bases at J; junction bases unmatched: 5. The CDR3 consists of 12 residues. Written as DNA, the CDR3 is TGTGCCAGCAGTTCCGACAGGGGGAGGGCTTTCTTT. Its protein is CASSSDRGRAFF.

V is TRBV5-4 and J is TRBJ1-2, with 7 bases aligning to TRBD1. Germline V gene sequence: CDR1 SGHNT, CDR2 YYREEE (reference sequence). The V segment lost 3 bases and the J segment 4 bases; nucleotides outside the gene matches: 9. The CDR3 is 15 amino acids. The CDR3 reads CASSYKLGQSYGYTF. The CDR3 DNA reads TGTGCCAGCAGCTATAAGCTGGGACAGTCCTATGGCTACACCTTC.

This chain connects TRBV4-1 to TRBJ1-3, with D perhaps TRBD1 (6 bases). The CDR3 spans 15 residues. V was pared by 6 bases and J by 2 bases, with 14 bases between. The V gene's germline CDR1 is MGHRA and CDR2 YSYEKL. The CDR3 coding sequence is TGCGCCAGCAGGCCGGGACAAGGGGCTGGAAACACCATATATTTT. This sequence encodes CASRPGQGAGNTIYF.

V usage is TRBV6-5 and J usage is TRBJ2-1; D not certain. V was clipped by 10 bases and J by 4 bases, with 17 bases between them. Looked up from germline, CDR1 is MNHEY and CDR2 is SVGAGI. CDR3 length: 14 amino acids. The CDR3, as DNA: TGTGCCACCAGGCCGGGCCAGGCGTACAATGAGCAGTTCTTC. Translation gives CATRPGQAYNEQFF.

The chain has TRBV20-1 and TRBJ2-1; perhaps TRBD2 as D (6 bases). Germline V gene sequence: CDR1 DFQATT, CDR2 SNEGSKA (reference sequence). The CDR3 has 14 residues. Trimming pared 3 bases from V and 5 bases from J, leaving 14 bases between. CDR3 residues: CSASSGSIDNEQFF. The CDR3 bases are TGCAGTGCTAGTTCCGGGAGTATCGACAATGAGCAGTTCTTC.

The chain has TRBV19 and TRBJ2-1; no firm D call. The CDR3 is 14 residues long. V lost 5 bases and J 6 bases, leaving 14 bases between the germline ends. Looked up from germline, CDR1 is LNHDA and CDR2 is SQIVND (reference sequence). CDR3 DNA: TGTGCCAGTAGTCTACCCGGTATTGTCAATGAGCAGTTCTTC. Its translation: CASSLPGIVNEQFF.

As DNA, the CDR3 is TGTGCCAGCAGCAAGGGAGTCGGCGAGCAGTACTTC. It translates to CASSKGVGEQYF. The rearrangement links TRBV6-5 to TRBJ2-7, with a weak D call TRBD2 (5 bases). CDR3 length: 12 amino acids. Per the germline V gene, CDR1 is MNHEY and CDR2 is SVGAGI. Deletions cut 6 bases from V and 6 bases from J, with 12 bases between.

This chain uses TRBV2 with TRBJ1-2; a possible D gene is TRBD1 (5 bases). CDR1 and CDR2 from the germline V gene are SNHLY and FYNNEI. This CDR3 spans 16 amino acids. Trimming left V 0 bases short and J 8 bases short, with 19 bases between. The DNA for the CDR3 is TGTGCCAGCAGTGAAGCGGGAGAAGGGGTGGGTAAAGGCTACACCTTC. It specifies CASSEAGEGVGKGYTF.

The chain is built from TRBV5-1 and TRBJ2-1; 9 nucleotides align to TRBD1. V shed 3 bases and J 5 bases; nucleotides not matched to a gene: 9. The CDR3 runs to 16 residues. CDR1 is SGHRS, CDR2 YFSETQ, per germline. The CDR3 sequence: CASSWLPGQGDNEQFF. As DNA, the CDR3 is TGCGCCAGCAGCTGGCTCCCGGGACAGGGAGACAATGAGCAGTTCTTC.

This clone has only one observation. V and J are TRBV6-5 and TRBJ1-2; D gene unclear. CDR3 size: 15 residues. V was pared by 1 base and J by 7 bases, with 16 bases between. From germline, CDR1 is MNHEY and CDR2 SVGAGI. The CDR3 is CASSYLGRTGGGYTF. The DNA of the CDR3 is TGTGCCAGCAGTTACTTGGGCAGGACGGGTGGTGGCTACACCTTC.

The V and J genes are TRBV9 and TRBJ2-2; 7 bases align to TRBD2. The J segment lost 6 bases and the V segment lost 4 bases, leaving 15 bases of the junction unmatched. CDR3 size: 17 residues. CDR1 and CDR2 (germline): SGDLS, YYNGEE. CDR3 DNA sequence: TGTGCCAGCAGCACTCAATCCGGGGCGGGAGCTCCCGGGGAGCTGTTTTTT. Its protein is CASSTQSGAGAPGELFF.

V gene TRBV9 combines with J gene TRBJ1-2; 7 nucleotides line up with TRBD1. The CDR3 consists of 13 residues. Per the germline V gene, CDR1 is SGDLS and CDR2 is YYNGEE. V lost 3 bases and J lost 3; bases outside the gene matches: 2. CDR3 nucleotides: TGTGCCAGCAGCGCGGACAGGCACTATGGCTACACCTTC. It specifies CASSADRHYGYTF.

This chain links TRBV3-1 (or the pseudogene TRBV3-2) with TRBJ2-7; D remains ambiguous. The CDR3 loop spans 13 amino acids. Germline V lookup: CDR1 LGHDT, CDR2 YNNKEL (reference sequence). With 2 bases removed from V and 2 bases from J, the gap between germline ends came to 7 bases. CDR3 in amino acids: CASSQSAAYEQYF. DNA for the CDR3: TGTGCCAGCAGCCAAAGCGCTGCCTACGAGCAGTACTTC.

This clone appeared a few times. The CDR3 coding sequence is TGTGCCAGCAGTACTAGGGACAGGGGAAACGAGCAGTACTTC. Its translation is CASSTRDRGNEQYF. The V call is TRBV6-6, the J call TRBJ2-7, with 10 bases identical to TRBD1. This CDR3 is 14 amino acids long. Germline CDR1 reads MNHNY; CDR2 reads SVGAGI (reference sequence). V lost 5 bases and J lost 5; bases outside the gene matches: 6.

The V gene is TRBV24-1, the J gene TRBJ1-5; 8 bases are a match to TRBD1. Losses at the gene ends were 6 bases for V and 7 bases for J; bases not matched to a gene: 7. In germline, CDR1 is KGHDR, CDR2 SFDVKD. There are 14 residues in the CDR3. CDR3 DNA sequence: TGTGCCACCAGTCATGGACAGGGTAAACAGCCCCAGCATTTT. Translated: CATSHGQGKQPQHF.

This clone was recorded only once. The V call is TRBV30, the J call TRBJ1-1; 7 nucleotides match TRBD1. From germline, CDR1 is GTSNPN and CDR2 SVGIG (reference sequence). The CDR3 totals 11 residues. Trimming cost V 4 bases and J 8 bases; bases outside gene matches: 4. This CDR3 is CAWKQGMEAFF. Here the CDR3 DNA reads TGTGCCTGGAAACAGGGGATGGAAGCTTTCTTT.

The rearrangement links TRBV5-1 to TRBJ2-7, with 8 nucleotides matching TRBD1. The V and J ends lost 4 bases and 6 bases, in that order; junction bases with no gene match: 12. CDR1 is SGHRS, CDR2 YFSETQ, per germline. The CDR3 covers 15 residues. The CDR3 DNA follows: TGCGCCAGCAGCCCCCTTCAGGGGGCCGGGGGCGAGCAGTACTTC. Translated, it gives CASSPLQGAGGEQYF.

This clone was found a few times. The V and J genes are TRBV7-9 and TRBJ2-7; perhaps D is TRBD1 or TRBD2 (5 bases each). The CDR3 totals 13 residues. V lost 4 bases to trimming and J lost 3 bases, with 10 bases between them. Germline CDR1 is SEHNR and CDR2 is FQNEAQ (reference sequence). This CDR3 is CASSSGRIYEQYF. CDR3 nucleotide sequence: TGTGCCAGCAGCTCGGGACGGATCTACGAGCAGTACTTC.

The J gene is TRBJ1-2, the V gene TRBV15; 7 nucleotides agree with TRBD1. Germline V gene data show CDR1 as LNHNV and CDR2 as YYDKDF (reference sequence). The CDR3 sequence is 15 residues long. J lost 4 bases, V lost 4 bases, and 9 bases had no gene match. This chain's CDR3 is CATSTLNRDSYGYTF. Written as DNA, the CDR3 is TGTGCCACCAGCACACTCAACCGGGACAGCTATGGCTACACCTTC.